The clone carrying this T cell receptor beta chain was picked up many times. No antigen is known for it. Looked up from germline, CDR1 is MGHRA and CDR2 is YSYEKL. Trimming left V 1 base short and J 1 base short, with 15 bases between. CDR3 size: 17 residues. The sample comes from a study of T-cell reconstitution after alpha-beta-depleted transplantation in children. Study outcomes and limitations: There were some patients whose high TCRbeta diversity at day 60 came from surviving recipient T cells and thymic progenitors. The study reportedly traced alpha-beta T cells about two months after transplant to several hundred expanded graft clones. Newly generated T cells supplied most T-cell counts and diversity one year post-transplant.

Molecular barcoding with unique molecular identifiers was used for the TCRbeta library. TCRdb reanalysed the PCR reads using MiXCR and keeps one entry per CDR3 protein. The sample has about 150,000 distinct CDR3 sequences, about 9% seen once. The gene calls are TRBV4-1 and TRBJ2-3; possibly TRBD2 for D (6 bases). This specimen consisted of PBMCs, mostly from graft donor cells, obtained 180 days after TCRalphabeta/CD19-depleted stem cell transplant. The TCR originated in a female patient aged 2-15 years who had a stem cell transplant for congenital amegakaryocytic thrombocytopenia, so the T cells may come from the graft donor. The CDR3 reads CASSQGKRAGGTDTQYF. CDR3 bases: TGCGCCAGCAGCCAAGGAAAGCGGGCGGGTGGCACAGATACGCAGTATTTT.